A single sample gave rise to the 2 T cell receptor beta chains below, sequenced in a study of T cell responses to AZD1222 COVID-19 vaccine. Sequencing was performed with immunoSEQ multiplex PCR; in TCRdb, only in-frame clones are kept and a portion is missing. The data show under 150,000 clones, 88% seen once. Sequencing used peripheral blood, obtained on day 0 of MenACWY control vaccination. The receptor source for this set is an adult in good health.

This chain links TRBV6-5 with TRBJ2-5; maybe TRBD2 (6 bases). V was shortened by 7 bases and J by 3 bases, with 9 bases between the two germline ends. Germline V gene lookup returns CDR1 MNHEY and CDR2 SVGAGI. CDR3 length: 12 amino acids. DNA of the CDR3: TGTGCCAGCACCTGGAGGGAAGAGACCCAGTACTTC. It translates to CASTWREETQYF.

This clone was counted once. V and J are TRBV5-4 and TRBJ1-4; a weak D match, TRBD1 (5 bases). V shed 4 bases and J shed 0 bases, with 13 bases lying between them. Germline V gives CDR1 SGHNT, CDR2 YYREEE (reference sequence). CDR3 length: 16 residues. In DNA, the CDR3 is TGTGCCAGCAGCACGCGACAGACCGCAACTAATGAAAAACTGTTTTTT. It is translated as CASSTRQTATNEKLFF.